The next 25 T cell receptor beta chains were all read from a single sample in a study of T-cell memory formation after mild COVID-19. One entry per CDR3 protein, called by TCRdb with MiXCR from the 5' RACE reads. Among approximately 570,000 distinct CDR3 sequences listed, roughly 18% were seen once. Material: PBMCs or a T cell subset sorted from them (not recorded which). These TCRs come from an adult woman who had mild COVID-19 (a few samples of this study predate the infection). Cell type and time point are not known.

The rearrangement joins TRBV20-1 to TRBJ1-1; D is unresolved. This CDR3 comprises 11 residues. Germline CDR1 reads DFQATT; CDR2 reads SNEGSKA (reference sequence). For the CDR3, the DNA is TGCAGGGCCCCGAGTAAGACCGAAGCTTTCTTT. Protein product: CRAPSKTEAFF.

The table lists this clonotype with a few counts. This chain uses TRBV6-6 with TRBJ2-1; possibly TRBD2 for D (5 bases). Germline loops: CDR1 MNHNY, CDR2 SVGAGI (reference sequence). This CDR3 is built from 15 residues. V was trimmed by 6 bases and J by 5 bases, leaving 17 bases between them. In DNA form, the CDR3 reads TGTGCCAGCAGCCGTATAGCGTCTAAGGACAATGAGCAGTTCTTC. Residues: CASSRIASKDNEQFF.

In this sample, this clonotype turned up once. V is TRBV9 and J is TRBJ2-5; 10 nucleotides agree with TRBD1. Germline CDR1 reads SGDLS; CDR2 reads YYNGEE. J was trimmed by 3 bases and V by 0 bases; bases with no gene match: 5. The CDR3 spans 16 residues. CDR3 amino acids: CASSVASTGGEETQYF. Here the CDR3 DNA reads TGTGCCAGCAGCGTAGCCTCGACAGGGGGCGAAGAGACCCAGTACTTC. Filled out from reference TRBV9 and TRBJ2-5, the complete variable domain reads DSGVTQTPKHLITATGQRVTLRCSPRSGDLSVYWYQQSLDQGLQFLIQYYNGEERAKGNILERFSAQQFPDLHSELNLSSLELGDSALYFCASSVASTGGEETQYFGPGTRLLVL.

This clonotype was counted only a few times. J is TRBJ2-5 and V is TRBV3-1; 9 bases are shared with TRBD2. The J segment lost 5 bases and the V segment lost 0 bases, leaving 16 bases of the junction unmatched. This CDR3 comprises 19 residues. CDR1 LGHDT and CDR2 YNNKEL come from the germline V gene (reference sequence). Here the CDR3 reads CASSQEVSASGAVLETQYF. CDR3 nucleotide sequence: TGTGCCAGCAGCCAAGAAGTGAGTGCTAGCGGGGCGGTGCTGGAGACCCAGTACTTC.

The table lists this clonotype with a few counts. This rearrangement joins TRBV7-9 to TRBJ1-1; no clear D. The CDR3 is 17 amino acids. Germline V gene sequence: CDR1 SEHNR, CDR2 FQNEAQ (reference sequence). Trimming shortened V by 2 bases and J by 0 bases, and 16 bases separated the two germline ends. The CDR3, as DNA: TGTGCCAGCAGCTTACAAGAGGGCTTCGGTATGAACACTGAAGCTTTCTTT. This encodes CASSLQEGFGMNTEAFF.

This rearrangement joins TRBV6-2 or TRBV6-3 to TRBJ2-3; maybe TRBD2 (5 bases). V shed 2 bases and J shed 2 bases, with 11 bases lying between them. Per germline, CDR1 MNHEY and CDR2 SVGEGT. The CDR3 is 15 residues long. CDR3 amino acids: CASSYLRTSTDTQYF. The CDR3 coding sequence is TGTGCCAGCAGTTACCTGAGGACTTCCACAGATACGCAGTATTTT.

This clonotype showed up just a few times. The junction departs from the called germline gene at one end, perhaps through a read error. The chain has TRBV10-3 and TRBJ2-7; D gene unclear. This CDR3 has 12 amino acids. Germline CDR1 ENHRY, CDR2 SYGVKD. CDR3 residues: CASSVQLSEQYF. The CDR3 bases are TGTGCCAGCAGTGTCCAGCTCTCGGAGCAGTACTTC.

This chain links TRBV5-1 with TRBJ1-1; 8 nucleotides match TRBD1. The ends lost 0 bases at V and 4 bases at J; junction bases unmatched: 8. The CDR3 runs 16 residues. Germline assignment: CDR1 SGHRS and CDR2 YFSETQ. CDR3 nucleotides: TGCGCCAGCAGCTTGGGGGCAGGGGGCGTAGGCACTGAAGCTTTCTTT. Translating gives CASSLGAGGVGTEAFF.

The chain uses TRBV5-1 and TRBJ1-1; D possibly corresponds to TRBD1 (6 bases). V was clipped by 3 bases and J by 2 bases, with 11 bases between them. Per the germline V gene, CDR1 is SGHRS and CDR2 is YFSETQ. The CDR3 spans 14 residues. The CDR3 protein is CASSYTGTNTEAFF. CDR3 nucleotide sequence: TGCGCCAGCAGCTACACAGGGACCAACACTGAAGCTTTCTTT.

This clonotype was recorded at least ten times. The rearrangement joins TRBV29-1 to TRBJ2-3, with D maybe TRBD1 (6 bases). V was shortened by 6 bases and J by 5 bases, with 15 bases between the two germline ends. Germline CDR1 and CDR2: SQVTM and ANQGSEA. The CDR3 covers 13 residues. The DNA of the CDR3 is TGCAGCGTGAGGGGCACAGGGTTAGATACGCAGTATTTT. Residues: CSVRGTGLDTQYF.

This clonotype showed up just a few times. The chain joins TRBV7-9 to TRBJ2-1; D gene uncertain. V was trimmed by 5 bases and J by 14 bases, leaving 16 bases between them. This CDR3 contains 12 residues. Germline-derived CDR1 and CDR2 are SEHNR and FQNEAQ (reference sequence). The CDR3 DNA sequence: TGTGCCAGCAGCCAAGAGGTCACAGAGGAGTTCTTC. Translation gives CASSQEVTEEFF.

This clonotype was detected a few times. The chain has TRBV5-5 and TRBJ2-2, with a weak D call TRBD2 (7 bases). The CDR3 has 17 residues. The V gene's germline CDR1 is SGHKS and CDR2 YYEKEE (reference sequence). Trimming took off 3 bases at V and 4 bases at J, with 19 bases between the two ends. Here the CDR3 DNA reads TGTGCCAGCAGCTCCAGTCCGCGGGGGCCCAGCACCGGGGAGCTGTTTTTT. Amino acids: CASSSSPRGPSTGELFF.

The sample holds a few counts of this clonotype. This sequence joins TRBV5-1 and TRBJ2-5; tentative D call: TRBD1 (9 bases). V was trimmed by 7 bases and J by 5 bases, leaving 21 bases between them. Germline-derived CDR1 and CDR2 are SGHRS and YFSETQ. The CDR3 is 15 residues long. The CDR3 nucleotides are TGCGCCAGCTCCCCGGGGGGGACAGGGTATGAGACCCAGTACTTC. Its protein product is CASSPGGTGYETQYF.

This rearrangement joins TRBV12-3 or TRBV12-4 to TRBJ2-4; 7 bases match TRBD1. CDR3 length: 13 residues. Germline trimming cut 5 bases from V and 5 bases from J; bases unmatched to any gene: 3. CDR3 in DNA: TGTGCCAGCAGTCAACAGGGGCAAAACATTCAGTACTTC. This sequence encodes CASSQQGQNIQYF.

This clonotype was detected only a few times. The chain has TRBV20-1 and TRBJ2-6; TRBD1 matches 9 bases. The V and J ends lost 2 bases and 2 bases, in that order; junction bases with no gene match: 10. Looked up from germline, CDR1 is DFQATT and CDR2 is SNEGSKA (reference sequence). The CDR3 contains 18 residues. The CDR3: CSARSGQGSRAGANVLTF. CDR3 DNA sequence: TGCAGTGCTAGATCGGGACAGGGATCTCGCGCTGGGGCCAACGTCCTGACTTTC.

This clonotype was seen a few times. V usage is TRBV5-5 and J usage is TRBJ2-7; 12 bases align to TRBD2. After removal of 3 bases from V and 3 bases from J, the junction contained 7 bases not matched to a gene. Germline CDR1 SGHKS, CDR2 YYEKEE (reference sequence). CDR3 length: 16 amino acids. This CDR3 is CASSSDGLAGRYEQYF. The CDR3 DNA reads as TGTGCCAGCAGCTCTGATGGACTAGCGGGGCGCTACGAGCAGTACTTC.

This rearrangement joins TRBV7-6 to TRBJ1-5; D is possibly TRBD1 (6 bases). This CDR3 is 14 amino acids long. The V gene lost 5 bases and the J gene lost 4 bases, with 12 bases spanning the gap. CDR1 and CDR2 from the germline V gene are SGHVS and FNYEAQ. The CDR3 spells CASSDWGQNQPQHF. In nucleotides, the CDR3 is TGTGCCAGCAGCGATTGGGGGCAGAATCAGCCCCAGCATTTT.

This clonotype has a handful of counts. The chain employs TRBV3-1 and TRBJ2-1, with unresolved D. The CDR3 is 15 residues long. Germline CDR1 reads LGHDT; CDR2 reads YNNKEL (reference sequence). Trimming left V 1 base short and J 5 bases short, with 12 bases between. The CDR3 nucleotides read TGTGCCAGCAGCCAAGGGTTGGGCATAGACAATGAGCAGTTCTTC. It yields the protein CASSQGLGIDNEQFF.

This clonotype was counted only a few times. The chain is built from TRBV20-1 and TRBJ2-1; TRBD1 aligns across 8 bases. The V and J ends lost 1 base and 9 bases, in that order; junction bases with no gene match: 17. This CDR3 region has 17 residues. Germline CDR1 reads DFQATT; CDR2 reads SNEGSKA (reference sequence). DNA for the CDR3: TGCAGTGCTAGAGTCGGTGGACAGGGCCCAATCGGTAGTGAGCAGTTCTTC. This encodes CSARVGGQGPIGSEQFF.

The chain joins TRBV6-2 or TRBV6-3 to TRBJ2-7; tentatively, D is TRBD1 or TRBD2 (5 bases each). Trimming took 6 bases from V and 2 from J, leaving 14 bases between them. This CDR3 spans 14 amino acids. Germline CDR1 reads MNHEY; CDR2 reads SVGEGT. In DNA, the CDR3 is TGTGCCAGCAGCCTGGGACCTACCCCCTACGAGCAGTACTTC. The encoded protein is CASSLGPTPYEQYF.

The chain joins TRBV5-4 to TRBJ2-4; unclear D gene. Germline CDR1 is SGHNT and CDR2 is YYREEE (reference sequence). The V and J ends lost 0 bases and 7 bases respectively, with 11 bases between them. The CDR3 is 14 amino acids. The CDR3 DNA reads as TGTGCCAGCAGCTTGGTAGGAACCGAGAACATTCAGTACTTC. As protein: CASSLVGTENIQYF.

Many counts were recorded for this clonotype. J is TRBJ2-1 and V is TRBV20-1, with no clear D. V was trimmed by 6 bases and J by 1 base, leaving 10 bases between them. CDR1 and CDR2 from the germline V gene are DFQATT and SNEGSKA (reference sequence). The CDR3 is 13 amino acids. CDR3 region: CSARTDSYNEQFF. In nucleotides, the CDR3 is TGCAGTGCGAGGACGGATTCCTACAATGAGCAGTTCTTC.

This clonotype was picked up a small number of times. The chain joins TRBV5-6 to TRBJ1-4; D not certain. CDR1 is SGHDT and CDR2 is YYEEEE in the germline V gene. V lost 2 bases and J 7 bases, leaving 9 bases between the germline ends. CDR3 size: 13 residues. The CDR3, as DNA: TGTGCCAGCAGCTTTTGGTCCGTTGAAAAACTGTTTTTT. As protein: CASSFWSVEKLFF.

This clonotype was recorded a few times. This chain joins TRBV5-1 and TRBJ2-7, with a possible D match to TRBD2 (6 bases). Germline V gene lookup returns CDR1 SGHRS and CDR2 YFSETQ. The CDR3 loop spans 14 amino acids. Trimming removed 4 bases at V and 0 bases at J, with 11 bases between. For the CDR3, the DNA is TGCGCCAGCAGCGGAATCGGGGGCTCCTACGAGCAGTACTTC. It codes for CASSGIGGSYEQYF.

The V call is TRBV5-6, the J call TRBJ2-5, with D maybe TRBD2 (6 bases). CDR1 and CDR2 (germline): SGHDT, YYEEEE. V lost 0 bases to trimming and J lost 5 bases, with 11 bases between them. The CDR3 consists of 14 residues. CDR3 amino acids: CASSLASEGETQYF. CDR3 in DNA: TGTGCCAGCAGCTTGGCGTCGGAGGGGGAGACCCAGTACTTC.